This is a list of T cell receptor beta chains from one sample in a study of cytomegalovirus exposure and HLA in healthy donors. Libraries were prepared by immunoSEQ multiplex PCR; TCRdb keeps only in-frame clonotypes and omits some of them. The sample lists more than 90,000 clones, around 80% occurring once. Sequencing used PBMCs. Receptors originate from a woman aged 60-70 years in good health and CMV-seronegative. The CDR3 runs from the conserved cysteine through the conserved F or W. A D gene is named only where the DNA matches it firmly. Clone sizes are given selectively: once, few, many, or a class where the clone is expanded.

CDR3aa: CASSYPYNSPLHF
CDR3nt: TGTGCCAGCAGTTACCCTTATAATTCACCCCTCCACTTT
v_gene: TRBV6-6
d_gene: .
abundance: once
j_gene: TRBJ1-6

CDR3aa: CASSSGTGSSYGYTF
CDR3nt: TGTGCCAGCAGCTCCGGGACAGGGTCGAGCTATGGCTACACCTTC
v_gene: TRBV5-4
d_gene: TRBD1
abundance: .
j_gene: TRBJ1-2

CDR3aa: CASSSIYNQPQHF
CDR3nt: TGTGCCAGCAGTTCCATCTACAATCAGCCCCAGCATTTT
v_gene: TRBV6-6
d_gene: .
abundance: once
j_gene: TRBJ1-5

CDR3aa: CASSLTGLYGYTF
CDR3nt: TGTGCCAGCAGCCTGACAGGACTCTATGGCTACACCTTC
v_gene: TRBV6-1
d_gene: .
abundance: .
j_gene: TRBJ1-2

CDR3aa: CASRIQGGYGYTF
CDR3nt: TGTGCCAGCAGAATACAGGGGGGCTATGGCTACACCTTC
v_gene: TRBV6-5
d_gene: TRBD1
abundance: .
j_gene: TRBJ1-2

CDR3aa: CASKKQGLETQYF
CDR3nt: TGTGCCAGTAAAAAGCAGGGGTTGGAGACCCAGTACTTC
v_gene: TRBV19
d_gene: .
abundance: .
j_gene: TRBJ2-5

CDR3aa: CASSYFGGVTYNEQFF
CDR3nt: TGTGCCAGCAGTTACTTCGGGGGGGTAACCTACAATGAGCAGTTCTTC
v_gene: TRBV6-5
d_gene: TRBD2
abundance: .
j_gene: TRBJ2-1

CDR3aa: CASSLRAGGTGELFF
CDR3nt: TGCGCCAGCAGCTTGAGGGCAGGAGGGACCGGGGAGCTGTTTTTT
v_gene: TRBV5-1
d_gene: .
abundance: .
j_gene: TRBJ2-2

CDR3aa: CAGTEEAGGPYEQYF
CDR3nt: TGTGCCGGCACCGAAGAGGCGGGAGGGCCCTACGAGCAGTACTTC
v_gene: TRBV2
d_gene: TRBD2
abundance: .
j_gene: TRBJ2-7

CDR3aa: CASSPRVQGEYGYTF
CDR3nt: TGCGCCAGCAGCCCCCGGGTACAGGGAGAATATGGCTACACCTTC
v_gene: TRBV4-3
d_gene: .
abundance: .
j_gene: TRBJ1-2

CDR3aa: CASGLVAGTSGGDNEQFF
CDR3nt: TGTGCTAGTGGTTTGGTAGCAGGGACTAGCGGGGGGGACAATGAGCAGTTCTTC
v_gene: TRBV12-5
d_gene: TRBD2
abundance: .
j_gene: TRBJ2-1